This TCR beta chain was sequenced in a study of T cell responses to AZD1222 COVID-19 vaccine. This table comes from immunoSEQ multiplex PCR, and its TCRdb copy is limited to in-frame clones, with some not included. Of 90,000 to 110,000 clones in the sample, roughly nine tenths were seen once. The clonotype was recovered from an adult in good health. Sequenced material: peripheral blood, taken on day 0 of AZD1222 vaccination.

CDR3 protein: CASSLGTGLWEQYF. The CDR3 nucleotides read TGTGCCAGCAGCTTGGGTACAGGGTTGTGGGAGCAGTACTTC. V and J are TRBV5-6 and TRBJ2-7, with D possibly TRBD1 on 6 matching bases. There are 14 residues in the CDR3. Looked up from germline, CDR1 is SGHDT and CDR2 is YYEEEE. V dropped 0 bases and J dropped 7 bases, with 14 bases sitting between them.